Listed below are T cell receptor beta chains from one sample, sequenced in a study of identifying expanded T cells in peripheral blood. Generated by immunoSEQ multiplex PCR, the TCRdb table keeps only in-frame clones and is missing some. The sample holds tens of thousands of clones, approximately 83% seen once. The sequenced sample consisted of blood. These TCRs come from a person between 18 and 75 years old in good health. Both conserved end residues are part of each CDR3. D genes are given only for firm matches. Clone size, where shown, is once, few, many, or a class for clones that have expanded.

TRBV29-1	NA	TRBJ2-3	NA	TGCAGCGCTGACGACGGGAGCACAGATACGCAGTATTTT	CSADDGSTDTQYF
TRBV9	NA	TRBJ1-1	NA	TGTGCCAGCAGCAGAGGGAACATGAACACTGAAGCTTTCTTT	CASSRGNMNTEAFF
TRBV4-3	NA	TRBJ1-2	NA	TGCGCCAGCAGCCAAGTGCGACGGGGGAATAATCGCTACACCTTC	CASSQVRRGNNRYTF
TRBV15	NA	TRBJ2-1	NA	TGTGCCACCAGCAGAATAACTAATGAGCAGTTCTTC	CATSRITNEQFF
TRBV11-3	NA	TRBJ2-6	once	TGTGCCAGCAGCTTAAGCGGAGGAAGCCGCCCTGGGGCCAACGTCCTGACTTTC	CASSLSGGSRPGANVLTF
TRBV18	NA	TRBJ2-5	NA	TGTGCCAGCTCAGGGGGCACAGGACAAGAGACCCAGTACTTC	CASSGGTGQETQYF
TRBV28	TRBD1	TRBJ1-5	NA	TGTGCCAGCAGGACAGGGGGCGAGAATCAGCCCCAGCATTTT	CASRTGGENQPQHF
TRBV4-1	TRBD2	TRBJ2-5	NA	TGCGCCAGCAGCCAGCGGCTAGCGGGGGGGGAGACCCAGTACTTC	CASSQRLAGGETQYF
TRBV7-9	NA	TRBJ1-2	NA	TGTGCCAGCAGCTTAGTTGGGGATCACTATGGCTACACCTTC	CASSLVGDHYGYTF
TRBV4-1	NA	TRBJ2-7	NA	TGCGCCAGCGGGACCTTCGACGAGCAGTACTTC	CASGTFDEQYF
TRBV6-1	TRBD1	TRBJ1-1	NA	TGTGCCAGCAGTGGCATACAGGGGTTAGGGACTGAAGCTTTCTTT	CASSGIQGLGTEAFF
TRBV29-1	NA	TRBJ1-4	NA	TGCAGCGTTGAATTGGCAGGCGGCGAGTTTTTT	CSVELAGGEFF
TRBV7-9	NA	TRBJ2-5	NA	TGTGCCAGCAGCTTGCCCGTCCAAGAGACCCAGTACTTC	CASSLPVQETQYF
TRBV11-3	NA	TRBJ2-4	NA	TGTGCCAGCAGCTCCCGAACCGGGGAGAACAAAAACATTCAGTACTTC	CASSSRTGENKNIQYF
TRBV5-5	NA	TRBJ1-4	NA	TGTGCCAGCAGCTTGGTGTGGGGGAGAGAGGAAAAACTGTTTTTT	CASSLVWGREEKLFF
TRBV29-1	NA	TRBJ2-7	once	TGCAGCCTAAGAACAGGCTTGGGAGAGCAGTACTTC	CSLRTGLGEQYF
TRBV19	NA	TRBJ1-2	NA	TGTGCCAGTAGTCTTCTCTCCTATGGCTACACCTTC	CASSLLSYGYTF
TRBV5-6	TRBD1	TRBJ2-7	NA	TGTGCCAGCAGCCTGGACAGGGGGCTTTCCTACGAGCAGTACTTC	CASSLDRGLSYEQYF
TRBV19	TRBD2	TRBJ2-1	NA	TGTGCCAGCAGAGCTAGCGGGACCTACAATGAGCAGTTCTTC	CASRASGTYNEQFF
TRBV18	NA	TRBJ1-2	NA	TGTGCCAGCTCCCACGATCCCCGGTTCAAAGGCTACACCTTC	CASSHDPRFKGYTF
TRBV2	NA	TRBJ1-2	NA	TGTGCCAGCAGTGCGCAGGGGATAAACTATGGCTACACCTTC	CASSAQGINYGYTF
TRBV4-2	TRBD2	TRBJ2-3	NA	TGTGCCAGCAGCCAAGCACTAGCGGGGGGGCCTAGCACAGATACGCAGTATTTT	CASSQALAGGPSTDTQYF
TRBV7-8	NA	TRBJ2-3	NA	TGTGCCAGCATCAAGACAGCGAGCACAGATACGCAGTATTTT	CASIKTASTDTQYF